The entry below describes one TCR beta chain. Its antigen has not been determined. Qualities for individual bases were not recorded, and no much larger clone is one base off. The sample is drawn from a study of blood T cell repertoires in COVID-19 (dated by TCRdb to the early 2020s). Background for the entire study: Collaborator samples came from the United States, Italy and Spain and covered acute and convalescent phases of COVID-19. The material from the prospective study consisted of cDNA or gDNA derived from T cells, B-cell-depleted T cells, or PBMCs. Subjects who had been exposed to COVID-19, were actively infected with it, or had recovered from it provided the deeply sampled blood TCRbeta repertoires that made up the dataset. The repertoires were made available in a free public database intended to serve as a resource for research on the immune response to SARS-CoV-2. Samples were obtained from the ongoing ImmuneRACE study (first 160 participants) and from roughly 1,300 subjects provided by 6 global collaborators. Nearly every sample came with metadata listing a de-identified subject ID, COVID-19 status, age in years and sex. HLA class I and class II types, where available, came from metadata supplied by the sample provider rather than from assay-based typing. General findings and caveats noted by the study authors: Clinical and demographic metadata were provided uncurated, with the amount varying by source and participant.

Collaborating institutions collected whole blood in K2EDTA tubes following their own protocols. For TCRbeta analysis, collaborator samples were shipped as frozen whole blood, as isolated PBMCs, or as DNA extracted from either sample type. The immunoSEQ Assay, a bias-controlled multiplex PCR, was used to amplify TCRbeta CDR3 regions from genomic DNA. Regarding the original processing steps: Within the assay, amplification of reference gene primers was used to estimate how many nucleated cells each sample contained. Sequence reads were collapsed and filtered to measure the absolute abundance of every unique TCRbeta CDR3 rearrangement. For each sample, productive Simpson clonality was calculated by taking the square root of Simpson's diversity index across productive rearrangements. TCRdb carries this immuneACCESS record with in-frame sequences only. Its versions omit some clonotypes, under half of them owing to an unresolved V gene in the studies checked, with the rest unexplained. From that table come the V and J calls and clone size; the DNA was used to work out D and trimming. The sample table shows under 350,000 clones, and 75% to 85% are seen once. The ten most abundant clones make up around 6.9% of the sample.

The sample comprised peripheral blood. This TCR derives from a human donor in a cohort sampled during active COVID-19.

The CDR3 protein: CASSPLAGPNTEAFF. The DNA sequence follows: TGCGCCAGCAGCCCACTGGCGGGCCCGAACACTGAAGCTTTCTTT. This chain joins TRBV4-1 to TRBJ1-1; the D gene cannot be resolved reliably. CDR1 and CDR2, looked up from the germline V gene, are MGHRA and YSYEKL. From the cysteine through the phenylalanine, the CDR3 covers 15 amino acids. The entry retains the CDR3 DNA only, 45 bases that are in frame from base 1. The V and J ends are trimmed by 4 bases and 1 base, leaving 13 bases between them.